This TCR beta chain was identified during a study of radiation and T cells in renal cell carcinoma (dated by TCRdb to 2018 to 2021). Looking at the study overall: The samples were drawn from a clinical trial, where primary renal cell carcinomas were treated with 15 Gy of stereotactic body radiation therapy and then removed by nephrectomy 4 weeks afterward. A total of 50 or so samples underwent TCR beta sequencing, made up of roughly 26 tumors and roughly 27 peripheral blood samples. A total of 4 million to 5 million unique CDR3 nucleotide sequences, encoding 2.5 million to 3 million unique CDR3 amino acid sequences, were found across all 50 or so samples.

Following the manufacturer's recommendations, the immunoSEQ kit was used to generate TCR beta libraries from genomic DNA. Library preparation used a first multiplex PCR with proprietary primers, then a second PCR adding unique barcodes, with bead cleanups after each round. A kit-provided positive control reaction and a negative control reaction were included in every sample batch. The final libraries underwent checking on an Agilent 4200 TapeStation D1000 ScreenTape, volumetric pooling, and quantification by qPCR. Sequencing was performed on an Illumina NextSeq500 with a MidOutput 150-cycle cartridge, and 156 Read1 and 15 Index1 cycles were run with kit custom primers. The pooled library was loaded at approximately 0.92 pM, and 20% PhiX control was spiked in. The paper's processing steps were these. Vendor-processed data were analyzed in R, with a clonotype defined as all T cells sharing the same CDR3 nucleotide sequence. In the clone abundance analyses, frequencies were normalized to the 10,000 most abundant clones in each sample. Public T cell clones, averaging fewer than five per sample, were removed before analysis. A difference in abundance of at least 32-fold between compartments was used to define tumor-enriched and baseline blood-enriched clonotypes. A beta-binomial differential abundance model was applied to find clonotypes that expanded or contracted between blood time points. Similarity between tumor and blood repertoires was quantified using the Baroni-Urbani and Buser coefficient, and groups were compared with two-tailed Wilcoxon tests in R. What TCRdb holds here is the immuneACCESS table cut down to in-frame rearrangements. Part of the clones is not present; checked against another copy, under half of the missing clones reflect an unresolved V gene, and the others are unexplained. The V and J calls and clone size are taken from that table; D and trimming were inferred from the DNA. For this sample there are some 100,000 clones; roughly four fifths appear just once. Almost 6.5% of the sample rests with the top ten.

In light of the paper, this sample's time point label describes: baseline pretreatment blood. In the paper's terms, the treatment or condition label means: 15 Gy SBRT to primary tumor, nephrectomy 4 weeks later. To follow tumor-enriched clonotypes, serial peripheral blood was collected from radiation-treated patients at baseline and at 2 weeks and 4 weeks after SBRT. All patients had renal cell carcinoma with clear cell pathology. Genomic DNA for TCR sequencing was prepared using the QIAamp DNA Blood Mini Kit (Qiagen). Samples were included in the analyses only if all quality control checks were passed. On the study overall, not on this receptor specifically: In blood, the top tumor clonotypes increased from baseline to 2 weeks after radiation and then shrank by 4 weeks, which suggests a temporary expansion of tumor-resident clones. Dynamics of the blood repertoire were not tracked past 4 weeks after treatment. With a single-armed trial design, the study had no way to address how radiation dose or scheduling affects the TCR repertoire. Because pretreatment tumor biopsies were not available, the baseline intratumoral presence of clonotypes could not be determined.

To note about this clone: Its antigen remains unidentified. No qualities accompany the bases; no much larger clone lies one base away.

The material sequenced was blood, taken from a patient whose treatment included radiotherapy and nephrectomy. This receptor was obtained from a man aged 60 to 75 with renal cell carcinoma.

The CDR3 sequence is CASSFRQGGEQYF. The nucleotide sequence reads TGTGCCAGCAGCTTCCGACAGGGAGGCGAGCAGTACTTC. The rearrangement combines TRBV11-3 with TRBJ2-7; the D gene is perhaps TRBD1, from 7 matching bases. The CDR3 has 13 amino acids, counting the end cysteine and phenylalanine. CDR3 DNA only is kept here, 39 bases in frame from base 1. Sequences SGHNT (CDR1) and YENEEA (CDR2) are obtained from the germline V gene. Trimming at the junction amounts to 3 bases on V and 6 bases on J, and the germline ends lie 12 bases apart.